The rows below give T cell receptor beta chains drawn from one sample of a study of lymphopenia after photon versus proton radiotherapy. Sequencing used immunoSEQ multiplex PCR; TCRdb keeps in-frame clones, though not all of them. The table shows around 25,000 clones, with about four fifths occurring only once. Sequenced here: peripheral blood, sampled from a patient treated with photon-based radiotherapy. The receptors derive from a middle-aged man with gastric cancer. CDR3s include the opening cysteine and the closing phenylalanine or tryptophan. D genes are given only for firm matches. Size is stated for part of the rows, as once, few or many counts, or as a class when the clone is expanded.

D	size	V	J	CDR3	DNA
TRBD1	-	TRBV7-6	TRBJ2-6	CASSLGTGISGANVLTF	TGTGCCAGCAGCTTAGGGACAGGTATCTCTGGGGCCAACGTCCTGACTTTC
-	-	TRBV19	TRBJ1-5	CASSAMKQPQHF	TGTGCCAGTAGCGCCATGAAACAGCCCCAGCATTTT
TRBD1	-	TRBV19	TRBJ1-6	CASSDRGNSPLHF	TGTGCCAGTAGTGACAGGGGGAATTCACCCCTCCACTTT
-	-	TRBV11-1	TRBJ1-1	CASSSTPGDTEAFF	TGTGCCAGCAGCTCCACACCGGGGGACACTGAAGCTTTCTTT
-	-	TRBV15	TRBJ2-7	CATSPRDVVGGHEQYF	TGTGCCACCAGCCCCAGAGACGTGGTGGGGGGCCACGAGCAGTACTTC
TRBD1	-	TRBV30	TRBJ2-1	CAWDRDRGDNEQFF	TGTGCCTGGGACCGGGACAGGGGTGACAATGAGCAGTTCTTC
-	-	TRBV7-2	TRBJ1-5	CASSLVGGTQHF	TGTGCCAGCAGCTTAGTTGGGGGAACCCAGCATTTT
-	once	TRBV29-1	TRBJ2-1	CSATGAVRSYNEQFF	TGCAGCGCAACCGGGGCTGTTCGATCCTACAATGAGCAGTTCTTC
TRBD1	-	TRBV10-3	TRBJ2-5	CAIRSGQGGETQYF	TGTGCCATCAGGTCGGGACAGGGGGGAGAGACCCAGTACTTC
-	-	TRBV6-1	TRBJ2-2	CASSVWTANTGELFF	TGTGCCAGCAGTGTGTGGACAGCGAACACCGGGGAGCTGTTTTTT
-	-	TRBV6-5	TRBJ2-2	CASSSLLSGELFF	TGTGCCAGCAGCTCCTTGTTGTCCGGGGAGCTGTTTTTT
TRBD1	-	TRBV30	TRBJ1-5	CAWSTGGNQPQHF	TGTGCCTGGAGTACAGGGGGCAATCAGCCCCAGCATTTT
-	-	TRBV25-1	TRBJ2-7	CASSVGRGGSHEQYF	TGTGCCAGCAGTGTGGGCAGGGGAGGATCTCACGAGCAGTACTTC
-	-	TRBV19	TRBJ2-7	CASRAGPSYEQYF	TGTGCCAGTAGAGCAGGGCCGTCCTACGAGCAGTACTTC
-	-	TRBV7-2	TRBJ2-5	CASSLVGSQETQYF	TGTGCCAGCAGCTTAGTAGGGTCTCAAGAGACCCAGTACTTC
-	-	TRBV30	TRBJ2-7	CAWSDEAHYEQYF	TGTGCCTGGAGTGATGAGGCCCACTACGAGCAGTACTTC
TRBD1	-	TRBV4-2	TRBJ1-1	CASSQLRTQGAFSEAFF	TGTGCCAGCAGCCAACTTCGAACACAGGGGGCGTTTTCCGAAGCTTTCTTT
TRBD1	-	TRBV18	TRBJ1-6	CASSASGQGARRDSPLHF	TGTGCCAGCTCAGCATCGGGACAGGGGGCTCGCAGAGATTCACCCCTCCACTTT
TRBD2	-	TRBV5-1	TRBJ2-7	CASTGTSTYEQYF	TGCGCCAGCACCGGGACTAGCACGTACGAGCAGTACTTC
-	-	TRBV19	TRBJ1-1	CASRRDPSAEAFF	TGTGCCAGTAGACGGGATCCGAGCGCTGAAGCTTTCTTT
-	-	TRBV7-2	TRBJ2-7	CASSGRGTLGKEQYF	TGTGCCAGCAGCGGGCGGGGAACCCTCGGGAAGGAGCAGTACTTC
-	-	TRBV4-2	TRBJ1-5	CASSQDPSISNQPQHF	TGTGCCAGCAGCCAAGATCCTAGCATCAGCAATCAGCCCCAGCATTTT
-	-	TRBV7-6	TRBJ1-1	CASSLGGNEAFF	TGTGCCAGCAGCTTAGGGGGGAATGAAGCTTTCTTT
-	-	TRBV9	TRBJ2-2	CASSVARENTGELFF	TGTGCCAGCAGCGTGGCCAGGGAAAACACCGGGGAGCTGTTTTTT
-	-	TRBV5-5	TRBJ1-1	CASSSPGNTEAFF	TGTGCCAGCAGCTCTCCGGGGAACACTGAAGCTTTCTTT
-	once	TRBV12-5	TRBJ1-2	CASGLYRINYGYTF	TGTGCTAGTGGTTTGTATCGCATTAACTATGGCTACACCTTC
-	-	TRBV7-2	TRBJ2-1	CASSPYAYNEQFF	TGTGCCAGCAGCCCTTACGCCTACAATGAGCAGTTCTTC
TRBD1	-	TRBV15	TRBJ2-7	CATSRNRNRGLVYEQYF	TGTGCCACCAGCAGAAACCGAAACAGGGGCCTCGTCTACGAGCAGTACTTC
TRBD1	-	TRBV6-4	TRBJ2-5	CASSNRGRGETQYF	TGTGCCAGCAGCAACAGGGGGCGCGGAGAGACCCAGTACTTC
-	-	TRBV6-4	TRBJ1-6	CASSLASGLGSPLHF	TGTGCCAGCAGCCTAGCTAGCGGCCTCGGTTCACCCCTCCACTTT
-	-	TRBV5-1	TRBJ2-7	CASSSTGTPGVYEQYF	TGCGCCAGCAGCTCGACCGGGACTCCCGGGGTGTACGAGCAGTACTTC
-	-	TRBV30	TRBJ1-4	CAWRREVEGKLFF	TGTGCCTGGAGAAGGGAGGTGGAGGGGAAACTGTTTTTT
TRBD1	few	TRBV10-3	TRBJ2-7	CAISPGQGSYEQYF	TGTGCCATCAGTCCGGGACAGGGTTCCTACGAGCAGTACTTC
-	-	TRBV30	TRBJ1-2	CAWRAAGGYGYTF	TGTGCCTGGAGGGCGGCGGGCGGCTATGGCTACACCTTC
-	-	TRBV7-6	TRBJ2-3	CASSLGGTDTQYF	TGTGCCAGCAGCCTGGGGGGCACAGATACGCAGTATTTT
-	-	TRBV4-3	TRBJ2-2	CASSQNFAGELFF	TGCGCCAGCAGCCAGAATTTCGCCGGGGAGCTGTTTTTT
-	few	TRBV21-1	TRBJ2-7	CASSKDPSGTSGALRGFYEQYF	TGTGCCAGCAGCAAAGACCCTAGCGGGACTAGCGGGGCCCTTCGGGGGTTCTACGAGCAGTACTTC
-	-	TRBV5-4	TRBJ1-1	CASSLGGVAEAFF	TGTGCCAGCAGCTTAGGGGGTGTCGCTGAAGCTTTCTTT
TRBD1	once	TRBV7-2	TRBJ1-6	CASSSRDRGYNSPLHF	TGTGCCAGCAGCTCGCGGGACAGGGGCTATAATTCACCCCTCCACTTT
-	-	TRBV7-9	TRBJ2-5	CASYSWGVQETQYF	TGTGCCAGCTATAGCTGGGGGGTCCAAGAGACCCAGTACTTC
-	-	TRBV7-2	TRBJ2-1	CASSILGGTGEQFF	TGTGCCAGCAGCATACTGGGGGGTACGGGTGAGCAGTTCTTC
-	-	TRBV21-1	TRBJ1-2	CASSQGDYGYTF	TGTGCCAGCAGCCAGGGGGACTATGGCTACACCTTC
TRBD1	-	TRBV5-1	TRBJ1-1	CASSLGTGDYTEAFF	TGCGCCAGCAGCTTGGGTACAGGGGACTACACTGAAGCTTTCTTT
TRBD1	-	TRBV5-6	TRBJ2-6	CASSSETGQPFAGANVLTF	TGTGCCAGCAGCTCGGAAACGGGACAGCCCTTCGCTGGGGCCAACGTCCTGACTTTC
-	-	TRBV11-3	TRBJ1-1	CASSVEENTEAFF	TGTGCCAGCAGCGTGGAGGAGAACACTGAAGCTTTCTTT
TRBD1	-	TRBV5-1	TRBJ1-2	CASSTGQEDGYGYTF	TGCGCCAGCAGCACGGGACAGGAGGACGGCTATGGCTACACCTTC
TRBD2	once	TRBV5-5	TRBJ2-1	CASSGSSGASYNEQFF	TGTGCCAGCAGCGGATCTAGCGGGGCTTCCTACAATGAGCAGTTCTTC
-	-	TRBV5-1	TRBJ2-3	CASSPNTDTQYF	TGCGCCAGCAGCCCCAACACAGATACGCAGTATTTT
-	-	TRBV30	TRBJ1-4	CAWRSDIDNEKLFF	TGTGCCTGGAGGTCTGACATAGATAATGAAAAACTGTTTTTT
TRBD1	-	TRBV4-2	TRBJ1-4	CASSQVGQAKLFF	TGTGCCAGCAGCCAAGTAGGACAGGCAAAACTGTTTTTT
-	once	TRBV9	TRBJ2-5	CASSVGSRGEETQYF	TGTGCCAGCAGCGTAGGCAGCAGGGGCGAGGAGACCCAGTACTTC
-	-	TRBV27	TRBJ2-2	CASSFRGSIGELFF	TGTGCCAGCAGTTTTCGCGGTTCTATCGGGGAGCTGTTTTTT
-	-	TRBV18	TRBJ2-7	CASSLNTGPSYEQYF	TGTGCCAGCTCACTGAACACGGGACCCTCCTACGAGCAGTACTTC
-	-	TRBV5-1	TRBJ2-1	CASSLARIAGNEQFF	TGCGCCAGCAGCTTGGCTAGGATCGCTGGCAATGAGCAGTTCTTC
TRBD1	-	TRBV5-6	TRBJ2-7	CASSLGDRGIDEQYF	TGTGCCAGCAGCTTGGGGGACAGGGGGATCGACGAGCAGTACTTC
-	-	TRBV7-9	TRBJ2-2	CASSLDIGGNTGELFF	TGTGCCAGCAGCTTAGACATCGGGGGTAACACCGGGGAGCTGTTTTTT
-	large	TRBV5-1	TRBJ1-2	CASSYTDTTNYGYTF	TGCGCCAGCAGCTACACGGACACAACTAACTATGGCTACACCTTC
TRBD1	-	TRBV7-2	TRBJ1-2	CASSLQGQLYGYTF	TGTGCCAGCAGCTTGCAGGGACAGCTCTATGGCTACACCTTC
-	-	TRBV10-3	TRBJ2-1	CAISETQGPGAYNEQFF	TGTGCCATCAGTGAGACGCAGGGACCTGGAGCCTACAATGAGCAGTTCTTC